The 15 T cell receptor beta chains reported below all come from one sample, sequenced in a study. TCRdb processed the RT-PCR reads anew with MiXCR; each CDR3 protein has one entry. This sample has about 680,000 distinct CDR3 sequences; more than 13% occur once, and the top ten carry roughly 3.6%. The sequencing sample was made of memory CD4+ T cells from blood. The source is a female donor in good health, serving as a healthy control.

The J gene is TRBJ1-1, the V gene TRBV7-2; 8 bases map to TRBD1. V lost 5 bases to trimming and J lost 5 bases; unmatched junction nucleotides: 10. CDR1 is SGHTA, CDR2 FQGNSA, per germline. The CDR3 covers 15 residues. CDR3 coding DNA: TGTGCCAGCAGCCCCCTGGCAGGGGGCTTGACTGAAGCTTTCTTT. Translating gives CASSPLAGGLTEAFF.

This clonotype was observed at least ten times. CDR3 sequence (DNA): TGTGCCAGCAGTTTGTGGGCCAACTCCTACGAGCAGTACTTC. This sequence encodes CASSLWANSYEQYF. The rearrangement uses TRBV12-3 or TRBV12-4 and TRBJ2-7; D is unresolved. The germline V and J ends were trimmed by 3 bases and 0 bases, with 9 bases remaining between them. The CDR3 is 14 amino acids.

The table lists this clonotype with many counts. The chain couples TRBV20-1 to TRBJ1-1, with D tentatively TRBD1 (6 bases). The CDR3 consists of 11 residues. Germline V gene sequence: CDR1 DFQATT, CDR2 SNEGSKA (reference sequence). For the CDR3, the DNA is TGCAGGGCCGGGGGCTGGACTGAAGCTTTCTTT. Its protein is CRAGGWTEAFF.

This clonotype has ten or more counts. The chain uses TRBV12-3 or TRBV12-4 and TRBJ1-6; D gene ambiguous. The CDR3 spans 13 residues. V dropped 7 bases and J dropped 7 bases, with 11 bases sitting between them. The CDR3 spells CASITRGNSPLHF. As DNA, the CDR3 is TGTGCCAGCATCACCCGTGGGAATTCACCCCTCCACTTT.

V gene TRBV11-3 combines with J gene TRBJ2-4; 8 positions agree with TRBD1. The CDR3 is 13 residues long. V shed 2 bases and J 7 bases; nucleotides not matched to a gene: 1. Germline CDR1 SGHNT, CDR2 YENEEA. The CDR3 spells CASSLRQGNIQYF. The DNA for the CDR3 is TGTGCCAGCAGCTTAAGACAGGGGAACATTCAGTACTTC. Full variable domain (missing parts from reference TRBV11-3 and TRBJ2-4): EAGVVQSPRYKIIEKKQPVAFWCNPISGHNTLYWYLQNLGQGPELLIRYENEEAVDDSQLPKDRFSAERLKGVDSTLKIQPAELGDSAVYLCASSLRQGNIQYFGAGTRLSVL.

The chain links TRBV24-1 to TRBJ2-2, with D maybe TRBD1 (6 bases). This CDR3 contains 16 residues. From germline, CDR1 is KGHDR and CDR2 SFDVKD. V was cut by 9 bases and J by 4 bases, with 20 bases left in between. The CDR3 sequence is CATEGEPTLGTGELFF. The CDR3 DNA sequence: TGTGCCACCGAGGGGGAACCGACTCTGGGCACCGGGGAGCTGTTTTTT.

This clonotype was picked up a small number of times. The chain links TRBV7-2 to TRBJ1-6, with D possibly being TRBD1 (6 bases). The CDR3 sequence is 15 residues long. V was cut by 4 bases and J by 10 bases, with 17 bases left in between. Germline V CDR1 and CDR2: SGHTA, FQGNSA. The CDR3 coding sequence is TGTGCCAGCAGCTGGGGCGCCGCGGGACAATCACCCCTCCACTTT. Translating gives CASSWGAAGQSPLHF.

The chain is built from TRBV4-3 and TRBJ1-5, with D possibly TRBD1 on 6 matching bases. Germline V lookup: CDR1 LGHNA, CDR2 YSLEER. V was pared by 0 bases and J by 5 bases, with 11 bases between. The CDR3 is 15 amino acids. CDR3 protein: CASSQDLTGHQPQHF. CDR3 coding DNA: TGCGCCAGCAGCCAAGATCTTACAGGGCATCAGCCCCAGCATTTT.

The chain employs TRBV7-2 and TRBJ2-7; D is possibly TRBD2 (5 bases). Trimming removed 5 bases from V and 5 bases from J, with 19 bases in between. The CDR3 extends over 15 amino acids. Germline CDR1 is SGHTA and CDR2 is FQGNSA. CDR3 DNA: TGTGCCAGCAGCCGGAGAGGGCTAGCAAGCGACGAGCAGTACTTC. Translated, it gives CASSRRGLASDEQYF.

This clonotype was found many times. V gene TRBV28 combines with J gene TRBJ2-7; no clear D. V was shortened by 5 bases and J by 2 bases, with 13 bases between the two germline ends. The CDR3 has 14 amino acids. CDR1 and CDR2 (germline): MDHEN, SYDVKM. This CDR3 is CASSGSGNPYEQYF. The CDR3 region has the DNA TGTGCCAGCAGTGGATCCGGAAACCCCTACGAGCAGTACTTC.

Ten or more counts support this clonotype. The chain couples TRBV7-2 to TRBJ2-7; D ambiguous. Trimming left V 6 bases short and J 0 bases short, with 3 bases between. Germline lookup yields CDR1 SGHTA and CDR2 FQGNSA. The CDR3 contains 11 residues. CDR3 region: CASRISYEQYF. CDR3 sequence (DNA): TGTGCCAGCAGAATCTCCTACGAGCAGTACTTC.

The V and J genes are TRBV15 and TRBJ2-5; possible D gene TRBD2, 6 bases. Germline loops: CDR1 LNHNV, CDR2 YYDKDF (reference sequence). The V gene lost 1 base and the J gene lost 5 bases, with 8 bases spanning the gap. The CDR3 covers 13 residues. In DNA, the CDR3 is TGTGCCACCAGCAGAGCGGCGGGGGAGACCCAGTACTTC. This gives the protein CATSRAAGETQYF. The complete variable domain, with remaining parts taken from reference TRBV15 and TRBJ2-5, reads DAMVIQNPRYQVTQFGKPVTLSCSQTLNHNVMYWYQQKSSQAPKLLFHYYDKDFNNEADTPDNFQSRRPNTSFCFLDIRSPGLGDTAMYLCATSRAAGETQYFGPGTRLLVL.

The CDR3 sequence: CASSLGAQANYGYTF. The CDR3 DNA is TGTGCCAGCAGCTTGGGAGCTCAGGCTAACTATGGCTACACCTTC. The genes are TRBV5-5 and TRBJ1-2; D call uncertain. Germline V gene lookup returns CDR1 SGHKS and CDR2 YYEKEE (reference sequence). CDR3 size: 15 residues. The germline V and J ends were trimmed by 0 bases and 0 bases, with 9 bases remaining between them.

V usage is TRBV3-1 and J usage is TRBJ2-1, with D unresolved. CDR3 length: 14 amino acids. Between the trimmed V and J ends, which lost 2 bases and 6 bases, there was a span of 11 bases. From germline, CDR1 is LGHDT and CDR2 YNNKEL (reference sequence). Here the CDR3 DNA reads TGTGCCAGCAGCCAAAACCTAAATGGCAATGAGCAGTTCTTC. Its translation is CASSQNLNGNEQFF.

The genes are TRBV12-3 or TRBV12-4 and TRBJ1-2, with 8 nucleotides matching TRBD1. The CDR3 runs 15 residues. V was clipped by 5 bases and J by 4 bases; unmatched bases: 9. The CDR3 bases are TGTGCCAGCAGTCTCTCTTATGACAGGGGCTATGGCTACACCTTC. Translation gives CASSLSYDRGYGYTF.